The rows below give T cell receptor beta chains drawn from one sample of a study of cytomegalovirus exposure and HLA in healthy donors. Profiled with immunoSEQ multiplex PCR; TCRdb holds only in-frame clones, not every one. The table lists around 120,000 clones, over 70% of them singletons. Sequences were obtained from PBMCs. These receptors were taken from a female donor in good health and CMV-seropositive. CDR3s include the opening cysteine and the closing phenylalanine or tryptophan.

cdr3_aa j_call v_call
CASSEAMTLYGYTF TRBJ1-2 TRBV2
CASSIDPGLAPKSYEQYF TRBJ2-7 TRBV19
CATKMNTEAFF TRBJ1-1 TRBV2
CASSTGQSGELFF TRBJ2-2 TRBV5-1
CATSRQPTGAYTEAFF TRBJ1-1 TRBV15
CASTTSGSSTDTQYF TRBJ2-3 TRBV4-1
CASSAEQGSSYEQYF TRBJ2-7 TRBV19
CASSFGTGLANYGYTF TRBJ1-2 TRBV6-5
CASSPDSNYGYTF TRBJ1-2 TRBV7-9
CASSSLGTGNTEAFF TRBJ1-1 TRBV5-1
CSVERLNYEQYF TRBJ2-7 TRBV29-1
CASRLVQGAYEQYF TRBJ2-7 TRBV6-1
CASSLAQGGGNTIYF TRBJ1-3 TRBV7-9
CASSLSTGYNEQFF TRBJ2-1 TRBV5-1
CASSISPTGSPYEQYF TRBJ2-7 TRBV19
CAWSAGHEQFF TRBJ2-1 TRBV30
CASSVAKDRVGNGYTF TRBJ1-2 TRBV9
CASRMGGVGYTF TRBJ1-2 TRBV28
CASSVSSGALGYGYTF TRBJ1-2 TRBV9
CASSASSPSGYTF TRBJ1-2 TRBV28
CASPRRGRGSTEAFF TRBJ1-1 TRBV28
CASKQGLNTEAFF TRBJ1-1 TRBV6-4
CASRYTGTNTEAFF TRBJ1-1 TRBV6-5
CASSAAQGARTNTEAFF TRBJ1-1 TRBV28
CASSSTGEGQPQHF TRBJ1-5 TRBV7-9
CASSPEGGRTDTQYF TRBJ2-3 TRBV4-2
CASSQDKYGYTF TRBJ1-2 TRBV4-2
CASSAINGGNQPQHF TRBJ1-5 TRBV7-9
CASSTNPAGQGPRGGTQYF TRBJ2-3 TRBV2
CASREQGIRSNQPQHF TRBJ1-5 TRBV2
CASSPEGGNQETQYF TRBJ2-5 TRBV4-2
CASSMTGGRDEKLFF TRBJ1-4 TRBV6-5
CASKSGLMNTEAFF TRBJ1-1 TRBV19
CASSSTGLNTEAFF TRBJ1-1 TRBV11-3
CASTFTGTYEQYF TRBJ2-7 TRBV25-1
CASSFLREAFF TRBJ1-1 TRBV28
CASSPPLGRGQTQYF TRBJ2-5 TRBV19
CASSLDSNTEAFF TRBJ1-1 TRBV7-9
CARATGADNYGYTF TRBJ1-2 TRBV30
CASSSRLAATTDTQYF TRBJ2-3 TRBV6-6
CASSSPRQGTRNTEAFF TRBJ1-1 TRBV28
CAISPSGGDQETQYF TRBJ2-5 TRBV10-3
CASLIAGQGMNTEAFF TRBJ1-1 TRBV5-6
CASSTQGNQPQHF TRBJ1-5 TRBV6-6
CSVPLRDTQYF TRBJ2-3 TRBV20-1
CASSSPGTGYTEAFF TRBJ1-1 TRBV28
CASSIYEGGTEAFF TRBJ1-1 TRBV19
CSASRQETQYF TRBJ2-5 TRBV20-1
CASSVAGDGSPLHF TRBJ1-6 TRBV9
CASSLEQEPYHGYTF TRBJ1-2 TRBV6-6
CASTRLLTGGSSTNEKLFF TRBJ1-4 TRBV27
CASSQGDSGQETQYF TRBJ2-5 TRBV4-2
CASSVGAGGYNEQFF TRBJ2-1 TRBV9
CSVRATANVLTF TRBJ2-6 TRBV29-1